A selection of T cell receptor beta chains follows, all from one sample in a study of OX40 agonist ivuxolimab in advanced cancers. Repertoires were generated with immunoSEQ multiplex PCR, while TCRdb's copy carries only in-frame clones and drops some. The sample consists of under 50,000 clones, approximately 85% of them appearing once. Specimen: CD4+ or CD8+ T cells sorted from blood, collected in a trial of the OX40 agonist ivuxolimab. The receptors were sampled from an adult with an advanced solid tumor such as melanoma, head and neck, liver or kidney cancer. The CDR3 runs from the conserved cysteine through the conserved F or W. The order of the fields is J gene, clone size, D gene, V gene, CDR3 DNA, CDR3 protein. The D gene is left open where the match is weak. Clone size is shown for a subset of rows, as once, few, many or a class of expanded clone.

>TRBJ1-4|NA|NA|TRBV28
TGTGCCAGCAGCATGGATGCAACTAATGAAAAACTGTTTTTT
CASSMDATNEKLFF
>TRBJ2-1|NA|TRBD2|TRBV5-1
TGCGCCAGCAGCCCGACCGGGACTAGAAGTGACAATGAGCAGTTCTTC
CASSPTGTRSDNEQFF
>TRBJ2-3|NA|NA|TRBV19
TGTGCCAGTAGTCATCCGGACCGCCCAGATACGCAGTATTTT
CASSHPDRPDTQYF
>TRBJ2-1|NA|NA|TRBV6-1
TGTGCCAGCAGTGAAAGGTCGGGCCCCCGGGGTGAGCAGTTCTTC
CASSERSGPRGEQFF
>TRBJ2-1|NA|TRBD2|TRBV5-1
TGCGCCAGCAGCCTCGTACTAGCGGGCGACAATGAGCAGTTCTTC
CASSLVLAGDNEQFF
>TRBJ2-1|once|TRBD1|TRBV19
TGTGCCAGTACCCGGGACAGAAGGACGACTTTATACAATGAGCAGTTCTTC
CASTRDRRTTLYNEQFF
>TRBJ1-1|NA|NA|TRBV4-1
TGCGCCAGCAGCCAACAGACAGGATTGGGTGAAGCTTTCTTT
CASSQQTGLGEAFF
>TRBJ2-1|NA|NA|TRBV19
TGTGCCAGTAGTGCAGGGATCGTGTACAATGAGCAGTTCTTC
CASSAGIVYNEQFF
>TRBJ2-3|NA|NA|TRBV4-3
TGCGCCAGCAGCCAAGATTTAGCTCTTAATACGCAGTATTTT
CASSQDLALNTQYF
>TRBJ2-1|NA|TRBD2|TRBV5-1
TGCGCCAGCAGCGTAGCGGGAGAAGTCTACAATGAGCAGTTCTTC
CASSVAGEVYNEQFF
>TRBJ2-7|NA|NA|TRBV28
TGTGCCAGCATCAGTCAAGGACGGCGCTTCGAGCAGTACTTC
CASISQGRRFEQYF
>TRBJ1-2|few|TRBD1|TRBV28
TGTGCCAGCAGTCCGGGACAGGGGGCCTATGGCTACACCTTC
CASSPGQGAYGYTF
>TRBJ2-3|NA|TRBD2|TRBV10-1
TGCGCCAGCAGTGAAGCGGGAGAAGCGAATACGCAGTATTTT
CASSEAGEANTQYF
>TRBJ1-1|NA|TRBD1|TRBV11-1
TGTGCCAGCAGTAGGGACAGGGGCACTGAAGCTTTCTTT
CASSRDRGTEAFF
>TRBJ1-5|NA|NA|TRBV6-1
TGTGCCAGCAGTGATTTGGGACAGCCCCAGCATTTT
CASSDLGQPQHF
>TRBJ1-1|NA|NA|TRBV19
TGTGCCAGTAAGTTGGGGAACACTGAAGCTTTCTTT
CASKLGNTEAFF
>TRBJ2-7|NA|TRBD2|TRBV27
TGTGCCAGCAGTATCCGGACGGGAGGCTACGAGCAGTACTTC
CASSIRTGGYEQYF
>TRBJ2-3|NA|TRBD2|TRBV5-4
TGTGCCAGCAGCTTGTTGGGAGGGACTAGCGGGCGGGATACGCAGTATTTT
CASSLLGGTSGRDTQYF
>TRBJ2-7|NA|TRBD2|TRBV5-4
TGTGCCAGCAGCTTATACCCCATACGGGGAGGGGTCTCCTACGAGCAGTACTTC
CASSLYPIRGGVSYEQYF
>TRBJ2-1|once|TRBD2|TRBV4-1
TGCGCCAGCAGTCTCCGGCCAGCGGGAGCGGATGAGCAGTTCTTC
CASSLRPAGADEQFF
>TRBJ1-5|once|NA|TRBV18
TGTGCCAGCTCACTACAGGGTAGGGGTGGCAATCAGCCCCAGCATTTT
CASSLQGRGGNQPQHF
>TRBJ1-1|NA|NA|TRBV6-5
TGTGCCAGCAGTTTTCAGATGGGCACTGAAGCTTTCTTT
CASSFQMGTEAFF
>TRBJ2-3|NA|NA|TRBV5-1
TGCGCCAGCCGGAAGACAGGAATCTTAGGGACTACCTATTCGGGTACGCAGTATTTT
CASRKTGILGTTYSGTQYF
>TRBJ2-1|NA|TRBD2|TRBV11-1
TGTGCCAGCAGCTTAGCACTAGCGGGATCCTACAATGAGCAGTTCTTC
CASSLALAGSYNEQFF
>TRBJ2-7|NA|TRBD2|TRBV19
TGTGCCAGTAGTATCAAGCGGGACTACGAGCAGTACTTC
CASSIKRDYEQYF
>TRBJ2-1|NA|NA|TRBV7-8
TGTGCCAGCAGCTCTATGCTAGCGTTGTACAATGAGCAGTTCTTC
CASSSMLALYNEQFF
>TRBJ2-7|NA|NA|TRBV6-6
TGTGCCAGCAACCCGGGACACCTCGCCTACGAGCAGTACTTC
CASNPGHLAYEQYF
>TRBJ2-6|once|TRBD1|TRBV7-2
TGTGCCAGCAGCGCTGGGGACAGCTCTGGGGCCAACGTCCTGACTTTC
CASSAGDSSGANVLTF
>TRBJ2-7|NA|NA|TRBV27
TGTGCCAGCAGTTTATACGGGGTTTCCGAGCAGTACTTC
CASSLYGVSEQYF
>TRBJ1-2|NA|NA|TRBV27
TGTGCCAGCAGTTTAAAACCGGTAAACTATGGCTACACCTTC
CASSLKPVNYGYTF
>TRBJ2-3|NA|NA|TRBV9
TGTGCCAGCACCTCAGGGGGGGCGAGCACAGATACGCAGTATTTT
CASTSGGASTDTQYF
>TRBJ2-7|NA|NA|TRBV2
TGTGCCAGCAGTGTCCGTGACGTCCTATGGGAGCAGTACTTC
CASSVRDVLWEQYF
>TRBJ2-1|NA|NA|TRBV5-1
TGCGCCAGCAGCATTGGACTGGACAAAGGCTCCTACAATGAGCAGTTCTTC
CASSIGLDKGSYNEQFF
>TRBJ2-3|few|NA|TRBV4-1
TGCGCCAGCAGCCAAGATTACGACCCCACAGATACGCAGTATTTT
CASSQDYDPTDTQYF
>TRBJ1-3|NA|NA|TRBV30
TGTGCCTGGATGCCAGCACAGGAATCTGGAAACACCATATATTTT
CAWMPAQESGNTIYF
>TRBJ1-2|NA|NA|TRBV7-9
TGTGCCAGCAGCACCGGGAATCCCCATGGCTACACCTTC
CASSTGNPHGYTF
>TRBJ1-5|once|NA|TRBV18
TGTGCCAGCTCACCACCACCAGGGGAGGGTCAGCCCCAGCATTTT
CASSPPPGEGQPQHF
>TRBJ2-1|NA|NA|TRBV6-1
TGTGCCAGCAATAGGGGGCGGGGGTACAATGAGCAGTTCTTC
CASNRGRGYNEQFF
>TRBJ1-2|NA|TRBD1|TRBV28
TGTGCCAGCAGTTTGGGGACAGGATATGGCTACACCTTC
CASSLGTGYGYTF
>TRBJ2-3|once|TRBD2|TRBV7-3
TGTGCCAGCAGCTTAGCTAGCGGGGGAAGGGGTTCCACAGATACGCAGTATTTT
CASSLASGGRGSTDTQYF
>TRBJ1-1|NA|NA|TRBV11-1
TGTGCCAGCAGCTTCCAACGGGACACTGAAGCTTTCTTT
CASSFQRDTEAFF